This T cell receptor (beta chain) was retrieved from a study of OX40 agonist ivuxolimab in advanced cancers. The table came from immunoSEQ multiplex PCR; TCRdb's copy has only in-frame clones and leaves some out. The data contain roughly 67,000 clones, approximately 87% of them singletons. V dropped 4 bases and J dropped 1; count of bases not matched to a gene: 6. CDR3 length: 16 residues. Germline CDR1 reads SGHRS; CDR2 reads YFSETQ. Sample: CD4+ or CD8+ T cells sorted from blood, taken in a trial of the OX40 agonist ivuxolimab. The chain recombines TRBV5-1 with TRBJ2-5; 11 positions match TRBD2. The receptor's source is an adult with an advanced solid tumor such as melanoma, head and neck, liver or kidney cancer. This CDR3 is CASSAGTSGTQETQYF. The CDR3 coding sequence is TGCGCCAGCAGCGCGGGGACTAGCGGAACCCAAGAGACCCAGTACTTC.